These T cell receptor beta chains were read from a single sample in a study of vaccination and CD4 T cells after COVID-19. In TCRdb, the PCR reads were re-called with MiXCR into one record per CDR3 protein. This table has around 20,000 distinct CDR3 sequences, nearly 60% appearing once. These TCRs are of unknown antigen specificity. The sequenced sample was CD4+ T cells from blood, cultured in vitro, obtained before SARS-CoV-2 vaccination. The receptors come from a human donor who had recovered from COVID-19. Both conserved end residues are part of each CDR3. D genes are given only for firm matches. Some rows have no size entry. The others give once, few or many, or a class for an expanded clone.

>TRBJ1-3|.|.|TRBV20-1
TGCAGTGCCCGGGGTGGGGGAGCTGGAAACACCATATATTTT
CSARGGGAGNTIYF
>TRBJ2-1|.|TRBD2|TRBV7-9
TGTGCCAGCAGCTTATTAGGCGCAGCGGGGTACAATGAGCAGTTCTTC
CASSLLGAAGYNEQFF
>TRBJ2-7|.|TRBD1|TRBV28
TGTGCCAGCAGTACCACAGGGGATACCTCCTACGAGCAGTACTTC
CASSTTGDTSYEQYF
>TRBJ2-7|.|TRBD2|TRBV18
TGTGCCAGCTCCGAAGGGGGGACTAGCGGCTACGAGCAGTACTTC
CASSEGGTSGYEQYF
>TRBJ1-1|.|.|TRBV28
TGTGCCAGTCGGCTCTTCGGCACTGAAGCTTTCTTT
CASRLFGTEAFF
>TRBJ1-1|.|.|TRBV30
TGTGCCTGGAGTAGGGACTCCCGAGTCGGAGCTTTCTTT
CAWSRDSRVGAFF
>TRBJ2-7|.|TRBD2|TRBV20-1
TGCAGTGCTAGAGATTCTAGCGGGAGGGCCAGGGAGCAGTACTTC
CSARDSSGRAREQYF
>TRBJ1-1|.|.|TRBV5-1
TGCGCCAGCAGCCCACAGACACCGGAGAACACTGAAGCTTTCTTT
CASSPQTPENTEAFF
>TRBJ1-2|few|TRBD1|TRBV28
TGTGCCAGCAGTTTAACAGGGGGCGATGGCTACACCTTC
CASSLTGGDGYTF
>TRBJ1-1|few|.|TRBV20-1
TGCAGTGCTAGAGATGCGGGGGCCGGAAACACTGAAGCTTTCTTT
CSARDAGAGNTEAFF
>TRBJ2-1|.|TRBD2|TRBV24-1
TGTGCCACCAGTGAAGGGACTAGCGACTCCTACAATGAGCAGTTCTTC
CATSEGTSDSYNEQFF
>TRBJ1-1|.|.|TRBV2
TGTGCCAACGCAGTAGATTTGAACACTGAAGCTTTCTTT
CANAVDLNTEAFF
>TRBJ2-3|.|.|TRBV5-1
TGCGCCAGCAGCTTGGAACGGAACACAGATACGCAGTATTTT
CASSLERNTDTQYF
>TRBJ2-5|few|TRBD2|TRBV5-1
TGCGCCAGCAGCTTGGTTGCGGGAGCTCAGAAGACCCAGTACTTC
CASSLVAGAQKTQYF
>TRBJ1-5|.|.|TRBV11-2
TGTGCCAGCAGCCCTACCGGGACGGGAAATCAGCCCCAGCATTTT
CASSPTGTGNQPQHF
>TRBJ2-7|large|.|TRBV15
TGTGCCACCAGCAGAGATTACCTTGGGCAGGGTCCCTACGAGCAGTACTTC
CATSRDYLGQGPYEQYF
>TRBJ1-2|.|.|TRBV28
TGTGCCACAGGGGTTAGCTATGGCTACACCTTC
CATGVSYGYTF
>TRBJ1-3|.|.|TRBV6-1
TGTGCCAGCAGTGACCCGTCCAACAGGGCTGGAAACACCATATATTTT
CASSDPSNRAGNTIYF
>TRBJ1-2|few|.|TRBV6-1
TGTGCCAGCAGCCCAGCGGTCTCTAACTATGGCTACACCTTC
CASSPAVSNYGYTF
>TRBJ2-5|once|.|TRBV19
TGTGCCAGTAGTATCGGGGGTGAGACCCAGTACTTC
CASSIGGETQYF
>TRBJ2-1|.|TRBD2|TRBV24-1
TGTGCCACCAGTGATTTCGGCCCGACTAGCGGTACTTCTCAGTTCTTC
CATSDFGPTSGTSQFF
>TRBJ1-5|.|.|TRBV19
TGTGCCAGTAGTATAGGTAGGGGACACTTCAATCAGCCCCAGCATTTT
CASSIGRGHFNQPQHF
>TRBJ1-2|.|TRBD1|TRBV4-2
TGTGCCAGCAGCCAGGGATCCGGGACAGGTCCCTCCAACTATGGCTACACCTTC
CASSQGSGTGPSNYGYTF
>TRBJ2-1|.|.|TRBV14
TGTGCCAGCAGCCAAGCTAGTACGAAGTATGAGCAGTTCTTC
CASSQASTKYEQFF
>TRBJ2-7|.|.|TRBV6-5
TGTGCCAGCAGTTACGGCGGGTCCAACTACGAGCAGTACTTC
CASSYGGSNYEQYF
>TRBJ1-1|.|.|TRBV14
TGTGCCAGCAGCCACGGACAGCTTGAAGCTTTCTTT
CASSHGQLEAFF
>TRBJ1-1|.|.|TRBV7-2
TGTGCCAGCAGCCCCTCGGGAGCGTTTCAAGCTTTCTTT
CASSPSGAFQAFF
>TRBJ2-3|.|TRBD2|TRBV6-5
TGTGCCAGCAGTTACCTGCTAGCGGGAGAGGGGTTTGGGCAGTATTTT
CASSYLLAGEGFGQYF
>TRBJ2-1|few|.|TRBV7-9
TGTGCCAGCAGCTTAGCGTCCCTAGGTTCTCAGGCTTTCTTC
CASSLASLGSQAFF
>TRBJ2-2|medium-sized|.|TRBV6-4
TGTGCCAGCAGTGACAGGGACACCGGGGAGCTGTTTTTT
CASSDRDTGELFF
>TRBJ2-3|.|.|TRBV20-1
TGCAGTGCTAGAGATACGCGGGGCAGCACAGATACGCAGTATTTT
CSARDTRGSTDTQYF
>TRBJ2-7|.|.|TRBV20-1
TGCAGTGCTAGCGGGGCTGGGGGCCAGCGCATCGAGCAGTACTTC
CSASGAGGQRIEQYF
>TRBJ2-1|.|TRBD2|TRBV11-3
TGTGCCAGCAGCTTCCGGACTAGCGGGAGAAGTACCCACAATGAGCAGTTCTTC
CASSFRTSGRSTHNEQFF
>TRBJ2-5|.|.|TRBV6-2/TRBV6-3
TGTGCCAGCAGTTACCGGTTAGCGGTGGGGGAGACCCAGTACTTC
CASSYRLAVGETQYF
>TRBJ2-7|.|TRBD2|TRBV10-3
TGTGCCACTGCCGACGGACTAGCCTCCTACGAGCAGTACTTC
CATADGLASYEQYF
>TRBJ2-1|.|TRBD2|TRBV30
TGTGCCTGGAGTCGATTAGCGGGAGCGGTGTATGAGCAGTTCTTC
CAWSRLAGAVYEQFF
>TRBJ2-2|once|.|TRBV2
TGTGCCAGCAGTGCAGGGGAAGTGGCCGGGGAGCTGTTTTTT
CASSAGEVAGELFF
>TRBJ1-5|few|.|TRBV7-2
TGTGCCAGCAGCTTTGCGGCAACCTTTAGCAATCAGCCCCAGCATTTT
CASSFAATFSNQPQHF